The rows below give T cell receptor beta chains drawn from one sample of a study of blood T cell repertoires in COVID-19. Sequencing was performed with immunoSEQ multiplex PCR; in TCRdb, only in-frame clones are kept and a portion is missing. In the table there are 90,000 to 150,000 clones, over 75% of which are singletons. The sample was peripheral blood. Receptors were obtained from a man between 50 and 59 years old with acute or convalescent COVID-19. Each CDR3 is given with its conserved first and last residue. Fields, in order: V gene, clone size, J gene, D gene, CDR3 DNA, CDR3 protein. D genes are given only for firm matches. The size entry is marked missing in some rows and otherwise reads once, few, many or a size class.

TRBV6-5	few	TRBJ2-5	-	TGTGCCAGCAGCCTCCAAGAGACCCAGTACTTC	CASSLQETQYF
TRBV6-5	-	TRBJ2-5	TRBD2	TGTGCCAGCGGAACTAGCGGCCAAGAGACCCAGTACTTC	CASGTSGQETQYF
TRBV6-5	-	TRBJ2-7	TRBD1	TGTGCCAGCAGTCCCGGGACAGGACCCTACGAGCAGTACTTC	CASSPGTGPYEQYF
TRBV6-5	-	TRBJ1-1	TRBD1	TGTGCCAGCAGCAGGGACAGGGAGAACACTGAAGCTTTCTTT	CASSRDRENTEAFF
TRBV2	-	TRBJ2-5	-	TGTGCCAGCAGTGAGGCCACCCGGAGGGAAGAGACCCAGTACTTC	CASSEATRREETQYF
TRBV10-3	once	TRBJ2-5	TRBD2	TGTGCCATCAGTGGCACTAGCGGGAGGGGGTCCCAGTACTTC	CAISGTSGRGSQYF
TRBV18	-	TRBJ2-3	-	TGTGCCAGCTCACCGCTGAGGGACTCAAGAGATACGCAGTATTTT	CASSPLRDSRDTQYF
TRBV9	-	TRBJ1-4	-	TGTGCCAGCAGCGTAGGAACCCTGACAGGCCAGAAGGGGACCCATAATGAAAAACTGTTTTTT	CASSVGTLTGQKGTHNEKLFF
TRBV5-1	-	TRBJ2-1	-	TGCGCCAGCAGCTCTGACCTCGGGGGTGAGCAGTTCTTC	CASSSDLGGEQFF
TRBV5-1	-	TRBJ1-2	TRBD1	TGCGCCAGCAGCCCGGGACAGGGTATGGGCGGCTACACCTTC	CASSPGQGMGGYTF
TRBV5-1	-	TRBJ2-4	-	TGCGCCAGCAGCTTGGGGGGCACACTGAAAAACATTCAGTACTTC	CASSLGGTLKNIQYF
TRBV30	-	TRBJ1-3	-	TGTGCCTACGAGACAGTTGCTGGAAACACCATATATTTT	CAYETVAGNTIYF
TRBV3-1/TRBV3-2	-	TRBJ1-2	-	TGTGCCAGCAGTCTTGGGGCAGACTATGGCTACACCTTC	CASSLGADYGYTF
TRBV4-1	few	TRBJ2-1	TRBD2	TGCGCCAGCTACAGCGGGAGACCCTACAATGAGCAGTTCTTC	CASYSGRPYNEQFF
TRBV6-5	-	TRBJ1-2	-	TGTGCCAGCAACGAAGACAGCTTTTACTATGGCTACACCTTC	CASNEDSFYYGYTF
TRBV19	-	TRBJ2-2	-	TGTGCCAGTACCGTCAACTTCGGGGAGCTGTTTTTT	CASTVNFGELFF
TRBV27	-	TRBJ2-1	TRBD2	TGTGCCAGCCAAAAATCCTCCGGGACTAGAATCTACAATGAGCAGTTCTTC	CASQKSSGTRIYNEQFF
TRBV9	-	TRBJ1-4	TRBD1	TGTGCCAGCAGCTCCGGACAGGGAAATGAAAAACTGTTTTTT	CASSSGQGNEKLFF